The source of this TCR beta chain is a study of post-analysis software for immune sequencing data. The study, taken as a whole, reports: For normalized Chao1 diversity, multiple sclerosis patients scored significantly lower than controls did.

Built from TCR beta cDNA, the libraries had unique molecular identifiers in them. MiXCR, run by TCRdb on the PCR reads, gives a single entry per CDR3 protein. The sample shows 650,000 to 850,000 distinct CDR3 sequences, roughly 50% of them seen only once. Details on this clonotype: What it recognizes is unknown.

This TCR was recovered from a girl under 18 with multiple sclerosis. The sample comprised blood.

This CDR3 reads CSAREGTWSSYEQYF. In DNA, the CDR3 is TGCAGTGCTAGGGAGGGGACATGGAGCTCCTACGAGCAGTACTTC. The chain carries TRBV20-1 and TRBJ2-7; D might be TRBD1 or TRBD2, each matching 6 bases. Germline-derived CDR1 and CDR2 are DFQATT and SNEGSKA (reference sequence). The CDR3 has 15 amino acids. V lost 3 bases, J lost 0 bases, and 15 bases lay in between.